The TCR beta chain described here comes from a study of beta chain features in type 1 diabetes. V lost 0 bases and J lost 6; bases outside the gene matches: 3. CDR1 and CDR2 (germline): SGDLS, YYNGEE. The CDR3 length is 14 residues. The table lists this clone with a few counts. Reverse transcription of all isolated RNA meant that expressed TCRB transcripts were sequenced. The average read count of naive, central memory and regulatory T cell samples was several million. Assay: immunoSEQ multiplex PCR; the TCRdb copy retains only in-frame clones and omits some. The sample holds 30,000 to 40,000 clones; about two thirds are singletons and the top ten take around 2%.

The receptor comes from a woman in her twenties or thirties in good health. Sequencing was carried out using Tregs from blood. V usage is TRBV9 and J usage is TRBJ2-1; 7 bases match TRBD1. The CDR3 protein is CASSVVAGGNEQFF. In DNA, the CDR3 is TGTGCCAGCAGCGTAGTAGCAGGGGGCAATGAGCAGTTCTTC.